This T cell receptor (beta chain) is from a study of cytomegalovirus exposure and HLA in healthy donors. Study-level points and caveats: Specific recognition of CMV antigens was confirmed in vitro for a few chains (all CMV-associated). In a later analysis, a missense DCLRE1C variant was linked to TCR beta V- and J-gene trimming. For most TCR beta V segments, an earlier analysis put the productive rate at about 87% or about 30% of the time. Approximately 160 TCR beta chains were listed as cytomegalovirus-associated.

The PCR contained 60 Vbeta and 13 Jbeta primers. The assay was immunoSEQ multiplex PCR, and TCRdb's table has in-frame clones only and misses some. Of hundreds of thousands of clones in the sample, 80% to 90% were seen once. CDR1 and CDR2 from the germline V gene are MDHEN and SYDVKM. This CDR3 comprises 12 residues. V was clipped by 3 bases and J by 2 bases, with 4 bases between them. Concerning this clone itself: Its cognate antigen is unknown.

The sequence derives from a young man in good health and CMV-seronegative. V gene TRBV28 combines with J gene TRBJ1-2; D is ambiguous. The material sequenced was PBMCs. The DNA of the CDR3 is TGTGCCAGCAGTTTCCAAAACTATGGCTACACCTTC. It yields the protein CASSFQNYGYTF.